This T cell receptor beta chain is from a study of T cell changes during pregnancy in multiple sclerosis. The V gene end was trimmed by 3 bases and the J gene end by 3 bases; junction bases not matched to a gene: 6. This CDR3 region has 17 residues. CDR1 and CDR2 from the germline V gene are SGHVS and FQNEAQ. Repertoires were generated with immunoSEQ multiplex PCR, while TCRdb's copy carries only in-frame clones and drops some. The sample consists of approximately 71,000 clones, around nine tenths of them appearing once. The V and J genes are TRBV7-8 and TRBJ2-7; TRBD2 agrees at 15 bases. This specimen was peripheral blood, taken in the second trimester of pregnancy. The receptor was derived from a female donor with multiple sclerosis, enrolled in a pregnancy study. CDR3 protein: CASSFGLAGGERYEQYF. Written as DNA, the CDR3 is TGTGCCAGCAGCTTCGGACTAGCGGGAGGGGAGCGCTACGAGCAGTACTTC.